This T cell receptor beta chain was recorded in a study of T-cell memory formation after mild COVID-19. Study in general: Across donors, TCR clusters were largely donor specific.

A single record per CDR3 protein comes from TCRdb applying MiXCR to the 5' RACE reads. The profile shows about 620,000 distinct CDR3 sequences, about a sixth of them singletons. Notes on the study in general: Clones that shrank (day 15 to 85) were balanced CD4/CD8, whereas later expanders leaned CD4+. Researchers report contracting CD4+ clones mostly in CM and EM, with CD8+ clones in EMRA. There were some responding clones in pre-infection memory, which suggested that cross-reactive memory had joined.

About this clonotype itself: What it binds is unknown.

This CDR3 comprises 14 residues. V was shortened by 2 bases and J by 0 bases, with 7 bases between the two germline ends. Germline lookup yields CDR1 DFQATT and CDR2 SNEGSKA (reference sequence). This TCR was sampled from an adult woman who had mild COVID-19 (a few samples of this study predate the infection). Cell type and time point are not known. V gene TRBV20-1 combines with J gene TRBJ2-2; D might be TRBD1 (5 bases). Sequenced: PBMCs or a T cell subset sorted from them (not recorded which). This CDR3 reads CSARQGTNTGELFF. The CDR3 DNA is TGCAGTGCTAGACAGGGCACGAACACCGGGGAGCTGTTTTTT.